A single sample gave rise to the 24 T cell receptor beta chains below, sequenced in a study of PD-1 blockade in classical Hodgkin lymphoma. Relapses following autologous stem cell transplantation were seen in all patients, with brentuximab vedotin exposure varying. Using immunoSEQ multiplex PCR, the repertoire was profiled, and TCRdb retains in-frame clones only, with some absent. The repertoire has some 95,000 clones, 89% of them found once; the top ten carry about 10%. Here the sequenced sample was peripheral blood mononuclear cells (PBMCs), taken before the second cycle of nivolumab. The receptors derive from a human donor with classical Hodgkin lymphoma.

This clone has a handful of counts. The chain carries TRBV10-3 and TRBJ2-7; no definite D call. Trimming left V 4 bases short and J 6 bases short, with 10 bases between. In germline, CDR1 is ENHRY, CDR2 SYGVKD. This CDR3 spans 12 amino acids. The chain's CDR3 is CAISAVAGEQYF. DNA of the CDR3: TGTGCCATCAGTGCGGTAGCAGGCGAGCAGTACTTC.

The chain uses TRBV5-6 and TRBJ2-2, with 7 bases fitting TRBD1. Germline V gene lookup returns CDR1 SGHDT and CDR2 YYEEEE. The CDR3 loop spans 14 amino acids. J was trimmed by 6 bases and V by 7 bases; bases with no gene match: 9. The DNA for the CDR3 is TGTGCCAGCTTGGACAGGAAGATACCCGGGGAGCTGTTTTTT. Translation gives CASLDRKIPGELFF. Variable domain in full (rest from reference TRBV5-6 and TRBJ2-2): DAGVTQSPTHLIKTRGQQVTLRCSPKSGHDTVSWYQQALGQGPQFIFQYYEEEERQRGNFPDRFSGHQFPNYSSELNVNALLLGDSALYLCASLDRKIPGELFFGEGSRLTVL.

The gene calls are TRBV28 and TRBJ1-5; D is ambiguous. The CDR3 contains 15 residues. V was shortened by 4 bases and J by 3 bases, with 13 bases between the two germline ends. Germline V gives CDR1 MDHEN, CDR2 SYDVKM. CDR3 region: CASSSGQGTNQPQHF. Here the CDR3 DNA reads TGTGCCAGCAGTTCAGGCCAAGGTACCAATCAGCCCCAGCATTTT.

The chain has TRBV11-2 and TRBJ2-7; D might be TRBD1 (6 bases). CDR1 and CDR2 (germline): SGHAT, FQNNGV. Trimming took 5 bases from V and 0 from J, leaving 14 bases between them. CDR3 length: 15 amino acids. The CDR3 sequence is CASSMGPDSSYEQYF. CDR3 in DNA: TGTGCCAGCAGCATGGGACCGGACAGCTCCTACGAGCAGTACTTC.

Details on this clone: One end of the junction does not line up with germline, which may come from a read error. CDR3 bases: TGTGCCTGGACAATAAAGGGGGTTAATTACACTGAAGCTTCCTTT. Translating gives CAWTIKGVNYTEASF. The chain couples TRBV30 to TRBJ1-1, with D tentatively TRBD1 (6 bases). Germline V gene sequence: CDR1 GTSNPN, CDR2 SVGIG (reference sequence). This CDR3 region has 15 residues. Variable domain in full (rest from reference TRBV30 and TRBJ1-1): SQTIHQWPATLVQPVGSPLSLECTVEGTSNPNLYWYRQAAGRGLQLLFYSVGIGQISSEVPQNLSASRPQDRQFILSSKKLLLSDSGFYLCAWTIKGVNYTEASFGQGTRLTVV.

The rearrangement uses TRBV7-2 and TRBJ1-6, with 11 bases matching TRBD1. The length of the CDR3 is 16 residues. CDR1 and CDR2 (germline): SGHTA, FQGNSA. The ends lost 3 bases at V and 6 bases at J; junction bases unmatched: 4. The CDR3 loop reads CASSFRDRGINSPLHF. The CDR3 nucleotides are TGTGCCAGCAGCTTCCGGGACAGGGGGATTAATTCACCCCTCCACTTT.

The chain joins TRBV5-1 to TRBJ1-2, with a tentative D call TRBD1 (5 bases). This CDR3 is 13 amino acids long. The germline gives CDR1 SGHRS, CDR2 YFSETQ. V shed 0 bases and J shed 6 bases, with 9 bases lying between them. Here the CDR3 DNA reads TGCGCCAGCAGCTTGGGGGGCCGGGATGGCTACACCTTC. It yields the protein CASSLGGRDGYTF.

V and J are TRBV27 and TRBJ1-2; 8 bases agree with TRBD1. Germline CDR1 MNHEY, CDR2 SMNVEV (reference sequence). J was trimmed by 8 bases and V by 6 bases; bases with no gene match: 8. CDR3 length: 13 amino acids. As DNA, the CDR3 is TGTGCCAGCAGCAAATTGACAGGGGAGGGCTACACCTTC. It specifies CASSKLTGEGYTF.

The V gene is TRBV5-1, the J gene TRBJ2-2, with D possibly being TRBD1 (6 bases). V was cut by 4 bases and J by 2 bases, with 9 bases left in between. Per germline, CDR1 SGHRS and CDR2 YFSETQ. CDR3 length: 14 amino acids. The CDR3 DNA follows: TGCGCCAGCAGCCCCGGGACAAACACCGGGGAGCTGTTTTTT. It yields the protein CASSPGTNTGELFF.

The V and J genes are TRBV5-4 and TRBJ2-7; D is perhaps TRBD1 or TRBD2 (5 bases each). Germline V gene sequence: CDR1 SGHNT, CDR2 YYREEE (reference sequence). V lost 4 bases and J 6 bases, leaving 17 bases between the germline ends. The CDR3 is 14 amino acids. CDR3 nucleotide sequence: TGTGCCAGCAGCACCGGGACGGTGCTAGCCGAGCAGTACTTC. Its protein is CASSTGTVLAEQYF.

CDR3 sequence: CASSRRQGAFNSPLHF. The DNA for the CDR3 is TGTGCCAGCAGCAGACGACAGGGGGCATTTAATTCACCCCTCCACTTT. The chain has TRBV7-9 and TRBJ1-6; 10 nucleotides line up with TRBD1. V dropped 5 bases and J dropped 6; count of bases not matched to a gene: 7. Germline V CDR1 and CDR2: SEHNR, FQNEAQ (reference sequence). The CDR3 runs 16 residues. Complete variable domain (other parts from reference TRBV7-9 and TRBJ1-6): DTGVSQNPRHKITKRGQNVTFRCDPISEHNRLYWYRQTLGQGPEFLTYFQNEAQLEKSRLLSDRFSAERPKGSFSTLEIQRTEQGDSAMYLCASSRRQGAFNSPLHFGNGTRLTVT.

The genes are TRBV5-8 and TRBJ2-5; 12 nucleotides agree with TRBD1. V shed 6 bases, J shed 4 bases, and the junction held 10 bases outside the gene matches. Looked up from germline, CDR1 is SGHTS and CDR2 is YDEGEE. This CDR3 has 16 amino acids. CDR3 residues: CASTSGQGASGETQYF. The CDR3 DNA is TGTGCCAGCACCTCGGGACAGGGGGCGTCGGGAGAGACCCAGTACTTC. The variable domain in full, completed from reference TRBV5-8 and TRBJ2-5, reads EAGVTQSPTHLIKTRGQQATLRCSPISGHTSVYWYQQALGLGLQFLLWYDEGEERNRGNFPPRFSGRQFPNYSSELNVNALELEDSALYLCASTSGQGASGETQYFGPGTRLLVL.

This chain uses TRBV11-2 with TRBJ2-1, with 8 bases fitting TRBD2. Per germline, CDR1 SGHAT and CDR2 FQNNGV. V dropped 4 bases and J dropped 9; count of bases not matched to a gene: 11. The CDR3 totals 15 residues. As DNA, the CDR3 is TGTGCCAGCAGCTCAGGTGGAGCGGGAGTATTTGAGCAGTTCTTC. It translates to CASSSGGAGVFEQFF.

In DNA form, the CDR3 reads TGTGCCAGCAGTCAGGTGAACACTGAAGCTTTCTTT. Its translation: CASSQVNTEAFF. J is TRBJ1-1 and V is TRBV28; D unclear. CDR3 length: 12 amino acids. Germline V CDR1 and CDR2: MDHEN, SYDVKM. The V end lost 5 bases, the J end lost 0 bases, and 4 bases lay between the germline ends.

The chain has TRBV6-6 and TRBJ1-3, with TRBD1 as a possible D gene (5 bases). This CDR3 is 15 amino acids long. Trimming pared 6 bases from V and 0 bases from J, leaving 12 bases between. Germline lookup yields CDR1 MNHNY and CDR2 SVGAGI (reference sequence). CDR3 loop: CASSYQGNSGNTIYF. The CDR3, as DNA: TGTGCCAGCAGCTACCAGGGCAACTCTGGAAACACCATATATTTT.

In nucleotides, the CDR3 is TGTGCCAGCAAATCGACTGGACTGAACTATGGCTACACCTTC. It is translated as CASKSTGLNYGYTF. V is TRBV6-6 and J is TRBJ1-2; D not certain. The V end lost 7 bases, the J end lost 2 bases, and 14 bases lay between the germline ends. This CDR3 is built from 14 residues. Germline V gene data show CDR1 as MNHNY and CDR2 as SVGAGI (reference sequence).

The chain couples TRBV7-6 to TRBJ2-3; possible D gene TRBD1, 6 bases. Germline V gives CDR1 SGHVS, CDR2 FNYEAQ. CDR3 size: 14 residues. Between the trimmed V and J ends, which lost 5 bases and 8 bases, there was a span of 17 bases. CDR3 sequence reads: CASSPAGTPLTQYF. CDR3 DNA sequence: TGTGCCAGCAGCCCCGCCGGGACACCCCTTACGCAGTATTTT.

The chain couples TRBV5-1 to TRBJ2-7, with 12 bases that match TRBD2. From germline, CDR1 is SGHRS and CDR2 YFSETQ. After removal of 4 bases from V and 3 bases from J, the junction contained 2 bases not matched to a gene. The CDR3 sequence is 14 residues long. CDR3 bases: TGCGCCAGCAGCAAGGGACTAGCGGGCTACGAGCAGTACTTC. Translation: CASSKGLAGYEQYF.

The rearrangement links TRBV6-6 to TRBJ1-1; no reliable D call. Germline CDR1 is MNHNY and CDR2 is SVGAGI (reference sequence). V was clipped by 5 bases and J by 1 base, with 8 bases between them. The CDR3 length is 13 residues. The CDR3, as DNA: TGTGCCAGCAGTACTTCCGGGAACACTGAAGCTTTCTTT. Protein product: CASSTSGNTEAFF.

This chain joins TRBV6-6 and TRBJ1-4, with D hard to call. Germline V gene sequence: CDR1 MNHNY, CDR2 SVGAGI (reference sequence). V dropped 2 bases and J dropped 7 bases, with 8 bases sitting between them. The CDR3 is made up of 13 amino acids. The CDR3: CASSYRVTEKLFF. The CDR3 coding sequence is TGTGCCAGCAGTTACCGGGTTACTGAAAAACTGTTTTTT.

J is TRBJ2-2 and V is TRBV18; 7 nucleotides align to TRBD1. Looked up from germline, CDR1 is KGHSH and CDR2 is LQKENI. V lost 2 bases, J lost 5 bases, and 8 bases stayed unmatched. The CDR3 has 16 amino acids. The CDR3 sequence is CASSPSRQGPTGELFF. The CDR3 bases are TGTGCCAGCTCACCAAGTCGACAGGGCCCTACCGGGGAGCTGTTTTTT.

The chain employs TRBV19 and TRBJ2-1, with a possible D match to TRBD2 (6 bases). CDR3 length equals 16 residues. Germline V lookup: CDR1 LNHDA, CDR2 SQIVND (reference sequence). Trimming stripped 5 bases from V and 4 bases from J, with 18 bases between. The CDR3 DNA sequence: TGTGCCAGTAGTGCCACCCCGGTGGGAGGATACAATGAGCAGTTCTTC. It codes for CASSATPVGGYNEQFF.

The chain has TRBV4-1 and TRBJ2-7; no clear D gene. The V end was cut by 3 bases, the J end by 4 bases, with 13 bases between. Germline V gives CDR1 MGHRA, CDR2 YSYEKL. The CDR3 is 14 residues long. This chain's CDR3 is CASSQVPVGYEQYF. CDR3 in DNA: TGCGCCAGCAGCCAGGTCCCAGTGGGTTACGAGCAGTACTTC.

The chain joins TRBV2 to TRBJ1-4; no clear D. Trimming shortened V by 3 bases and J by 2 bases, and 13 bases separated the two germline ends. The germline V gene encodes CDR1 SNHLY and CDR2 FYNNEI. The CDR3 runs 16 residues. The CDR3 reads CASSDSIGSTNEKLFF. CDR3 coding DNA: TGTGCCAGCAGTGATTCGATCGGGTCCACTAATGAAAAACTGTTTTTT.